The 23 T cell receptor beta chains below come from one sample, sequenced in a study of neurological immune-mediated disorders (dated by TCRdb to the late 2010s). Libraries were constructed by 5' RACE. The sequencing machine was an Illumina HiSeq 2500. TCRdb reprocessed the public reads (quality trimming at Q25 with fastp, clone calling with MiXCR) and kept in-frame beta chains. Under each unique CDR3 protein, matching rows form one entry showing the most common genes and DNA. This sample lists about 4,800 distinct CDR3 sequences; about a quarter were detected once. The leading ten clones occupy roughly 46% of the sample. The sample taken for sequencing was CD8+ T cells from blood. The receptors shown here come from a woman aged 60-75 years with HTLV-1-associated myelopathy (HAM/TSP).

This clonotype appeared many times. The V and J genes are TRBV4-1 and TRBJ1-5, with a possible D match to TRBD1 (6 bases). Germline CDR1 MGHRA, CDR2 YSYEKL. Trimming cost V 0 bases and J 6 bases, with 12 bases left between them. The CDR3 runs 15 residues. CDR3 nucleotide sequence: TGCGCCAGCAGCCAAGATTGGGGGGCTTCTCAGCCCCAGCATTTT. The encoded protein is CASSQDWGASQPQHF.

This chain joins TRBV7-9 and TRBJ2-5, with TRBD1 matching over 10 bases. V lost 5 bases, J lost 5 bases, and 8 bases stayed unmatched. Germline V gene data show CDR1 as SEHNR and CDR2 as FQNEAQ (reference sequence). This CDR3 has 15 amino acids. The CDR3: CASSPTTGGAETQYF. The CDR3 DNA follows: TGTGCCAGCAGCCCTACGACAGGGGGCGCGGAGACCCAGTACTTC.

This clonotype is termed medium-sized. The CDR3 DNA follows: TGCGCCAGCAGCCTCACCCTATCGAGCTCCTACAATGAGCAGTTCTTC. This translates into CASSLTLSSSYNEQFF. The chain employs TRBV5-1 and TRBJ2-1; D is uncertain. CDR1 and CDR2 (germline): SGHRS, YFSETQ. The CDR3 sequence is 16 residues long. V lost 4 bases to trimming and J lost 0 bases, with 14 bases between them.

This clonotype has at least ten counts. The chain joins TRBV7-2 to TRBJ2-1; 8 nucleotides agree with TRBD1. Losses at the gene ends were 4 bases for V and 6 bases for J; bases not matched to a gene: 11. This CDR3 comprises 16 residues. Germline assignment: CDR1 SGHTA and CDR2 FQGNSA. The CDR3 DNA sequence: TGTGCCAGCAGCTCGAGGACAGGGCATAGGGCCAATGAGCAGTTCTTC. It is translated as CASSSRTGHRANEQFF.

Concerning this clonotype itself: With a much larger clone just one base away, this may be a read error. The chain has TRBV11-3 and TRBJ2-2; no clear D. V lost 5 bases, J lost 3 bases, and 10 bases lay in between. Germline loops: CDR1 SGHNT, CDR2 YENEEA. This CDR3 has 14 residues. CDR3 DNA: TGTGCCAGCAGCCCTAATGAGTACACCGGGGAGCTGTTTTTT. The encoded protein is CASSPNEYTGELFF.

This clonotype was seen repeatedly, ten times or more. This sequence joins TRBV11-3 and TRBJ2-3; TRBD2 aligns across 8 bases. The CDR3 runs to 16 residues. Germline V gene sequence: CDR1 SGHNT, CDR2 YENEEA. V was clipped by 5 bases and J by 1 base; unmatched bases: 8. CDR3 in DNA: TGTGCCAGCAGCCCTCGTGTTAGCGGGGGCACAGATACGCAGTATTTT. As protein: CASSPRVSGGTDTQYF.

This clonotype was observed at least ten times. The chain is built from TRBV11-2 and TRBJ2-1; 12 bases align to TRBD1. This CDR3 is 16 amino acids long. V was clipped by 5 bases and J by 5 bases; unmatched bases: 7. Germline V gives CDR1 SGHAT, CDR2 FQNNGV. For the CDR3, the DNA is TGTGCCAGCAGCCTCGGGACAGGGGGCGCGGACAATGAGCAGTTCTTC. Residues: CASSLGTGGADNEQFF.

This clonotype was observed a single time. A much larger clone sits a single nucleotide away, making a read error possible. The chain uses TRBV3-1 and TRBJ2-1, with a possible D match to TRBD1 (6 bases). Germline lookup yields CDR1 LGHDT and CDR2 YNNKEL (reference sequence). The CDR3 covers 14 residues. This chain's CDR3 is CVSSSGTPRDEQFF. CDR3 DNA: TGTGTCAGCAGCTCCGGGACACCCCGGGATGAGCAGTTCTTC.

This clonotype is medium-sized (0.01 to 0.1%) in the sample. The rearrangement links TRBV7-9 to TRBJ1-5; 7 nucleotides match TRBD1. Germline trimming cut 5 bases from V and 1 base from J; bases unmatched to any gene: 2. The CDR3 consists of 14 residues. Germline V gene data show CDR1 as SEHNR and CDR2 as FQNEAQ (reference sequence). The CDR3 bases are TGTGCCAGCAGCCTGACAGGGAGCAATCAGCCCCAGCATTTT. As protein: CASSLTGSNQPQHF. Together with reference TRBV7-9 and TRBJ1-5, the CDR3 gives the full variable domain: DTGVSQNPRHKITKRGQNVTFRCDPISEHNRLYWYRQTLGQGPEFLTYFQNEAQLEKSRLLSDRFSAERPKGSFSTLEIQRTEQGDSAMYLCASSLTGSNQPQHFGDGTRLSIL.

The rearrangement links TRBV5-1 to TRBJ1-2, with D possibly TRBD1 on 5 matching bases. Trimming removed 9 bases at V and 5 bases at J, with 20 bases between. This CDR3 has 14 residues. The V gene's germline CDR1 is SGHRS and CDR2 YFSETQ. CDR3 amino acids: CATRDEGSIYGYTF. The CDR3 bases are TGCGCCACCCGGGACGAGGGTTCCATATATGGCTACACCTTC. The whole variable domain, filled in from reference TRBV5-1 and TRBJ1-2, reads KAGVTQTPRYLIKTRGQQVTLSCSPISGHRSVSWYQQTPGQGLQFLFEYFSETQRNKGNFPGRFSGRQFSNSRSEMNVSTLELGDSALYLCATRDEGSIYGYTFGSGTRLTVV.

V usage is TRBV29-1 and J usage is TRBJ2-1, with 8 bases aligning to TRBD1. The CDR3 extends over 12 amino acids. V gave up 7 bases and J gave up 3 bases; unmatched junction bases: 2. Germline CDR1 reads SQVTM; CDR2 reads ANQGSEA. The CDR3 loop reads CSGDRNYNEQFF. CDR3 sequence (DNA): TGCAGCGGGGACAGGAACTACAATGAGCAGTTCTTC.

This clonotype came up many times. The chain joins TRBV12-3 or TRBV12-4 to TRBJ2-3; 7 positions match TRBD1. V gave up 6 bases and J gave up 1 base; unmatched junction bases: 4. The CDR3 is made up of 14 amino acids. DNA for the CDR3: TGTGCCAGCAGGACAGGGTCTGGCACAGATACGCAGTATTTT. Translating it yields CASRTGSGTDTQYF.

This clonotype was picked up many times. The rearrangement uses TRBV7-2 and TRBJ2-5; 10 nucleotides line up with TRBD1. The V and J ends lost 1 base and 4 bases, in that order; junction bases with no gene match: 3. CDR1 is SGHTA and CDR2 is FQGNSA in the germline V gene. The CDR3 is 15 amino acids. The CDR3 bases are TGTGCCAGCAGCTTAGGACAGGGGGCGCGAGAGACCCAGTACTTC. It codes for CASSLGQGARETQYF.

This clonotype is medium-sized (0.01 to 0.1%) by share. V gene TRBV7-8 combines with J gene TRBJ1-1; 7 bases match TRBD1. Germline values: CDR1 SGHVS, CDR2 FQNEAQ. After removal of 0 bases from V and 5 bases from J, the junction contained 6 bases not matched to a gene. The CDR3 runs to 15 residues. The CDR3 sequence: CASSLARGVGTEAFF. The CDR3 region has the DNA TGTGCCAGCAGCTTAGCCAGGGGGGTGGGGACTGAAGCTTTCTTT.

V is TRBV5-1 and J is TRBJ2-3; D is uncertain. The CDR3 covers 15 residues. V was shortened by 1 base and J by 0 bases, with 9 bases between the two germline ends. Germline CDR1 is SGHRS and CDR2 is YFSETQ. The CDR3: CASSLSVFSTDTQYF. CDR3 DNA sequence: TGCGCCAGCAGCTTGTCGGTCTTTAGCACAGATACGCAGTATTTT.

This clonotype was detected ten times or more. The chain joins TRBV19 to TRBJ2-3; 8 positions match TRBD2. There are 15 residues in the CDR3. The germline gives CDR1 LNHDA, CDR2 SQIVND (reference sequence). The V gene end was trimmed by 3 bases and the J gene end by 2 bases; junction bases not matched to a gene: 4. CDR3 nucleotides: TGTGCCAGTAGTATTGGGACTAGTTCCACAGATACGCAGTATTTT. Translating gives CASSIGTSSTDTQYF.

This clonotype was seen ten or more times. The V and J genes are TRBV7-6 and TRBJ1-5; a possible D gene is TRBD1 (6 bases). The CDR3 runs 17 residues. Germline V CDR1 and CDR2: SGHVS, FNYEAQ. Trimming cost V 5 bases and J 2 bases, with 19 bases left between them. CDR3 sequence reads: CASSRGVGQTRNQPQHF. The CDR3 nucleotides are TGTGCCAGCAGCAGAGGGGTGGGACAAACCCGCAATCAGCCCCAGCATTTT.

This clonotype is termed medium-sized. The CDR3 DNA reads as TGTGCCAGCAGTTACTCTGAGGGGTGGACCTACGAGCAGTACTTC. It translates to CASSYSEGWTYEQYF. The chain joins TRBV6-5 to TRBJ2-7; D tentatively reads TRBD1 or TRBD2 (5 bases each). Trimming removed 0 bases from V and 2 bases from J, with 11 bases in between. The CDR3 sequence is 15 residues long. Germline CDR1 is MNHEY and CDR2 is SVGAGI.

This clonotype has ten or more counts. The chain carries TRBV19 and TRBJ2-3; 8 bases match TRBD2. CDR3 length: 15 residues. With 4 bases clipped from V and 2 bases from J, the junction kept 5 bases outside the gene matches. CDR1 is LNHDA, CDR2 SQIVND, per germline (reference sequence). CDR3 loop: CASSTGTSSTDTQYF. In nucleotides, the CDR3 is TGTGCCAGTAGTACCGGGACTAGTTCCACAGATACGCAGTATTTT.

This clonotype is medium-sized by share. This rearrangement joins TRBV20-1 to TRBJ2-2; 9 bases agree with TRBD2. Germline trimming cut 5 bases from V and 4 bases from J; bases unmatched to any gene: 5. Germline V gene sequence: CDR1 DFQATT, CDR2 SNEGSKA (reference sequence). The CDR3 spans 14 residues. CDR3 loop: CSASGTSSTGELFF. CDR3 nucleotides: TGCAGTGCTTCCGGGACTAGCTCCACCGGGGAGCTGTTTTTT.

This clonotype showed up many times. This chain joins TRBV27 and TRBJ2-7; TRBD2 matches 9 bases. CDR1 and CDR2 (germline): MNHEY, SMNVEV (reference sequence). V dropped 4 bases and J dropped 3; count of bases not matched to a gene: 7. The CDR3 runs 15 residues. DNA of the CDR3: TGTGCCAGCAGTTATGGTCTAGCGGGGATCTACGAGCAGTACTTC. The encoded protein is CASSYGLAGIYEQYF.

This clonotype is judged medium-sized. The rearrangement uses TRBV12-3 or TRBV12-4 and TRBJ2-2; D remains ambiguous. Trimming removed 3 bases from V and 6 bases from J, with 5 bases in between. The CDR3 extends over 12 amino acids. CDR3 in amino acids: CASSFEAGELFF. The CDR3 nucleotides read TGTGCCAGCAGTTTCGAGGCCGGGGAGCTGTTTTTT.

This clonotype came up many times. This sequence joins TRBV6-2 or TRBV6-3 and TRBJ1-5, with 7 bases fitting TRBD1. The trim removed 1 base at V and 2 bases at J, leaving 8 bases unmatched. Germline V gene data show CDR1 as MNHEY and CDR2 as SVGEGT. The length of the CDR3 is 17 residues. DNA of the CDR3: TGTGCCAGCAGTTACTGGACAGGACCCACGGGCAATCAGCCCCAGCATTTT. This codes for CASSYWTGPTGNQPQHF.